This is a list of T cell receptor beta chains from one sample in a study of early T cells in non-severe SARS-CoV-2 infection. Via MiXCR, TCRdb re-called the 5' RACE reads, giving one row per CDR3 protein. This table has about 80,000 distinct CDR3 sequences, roughly 12% appearing once. The sample in question was whole blood, obtained at baseline. These TCRs come from an adult who was a healthcare worker with PCR-confirmed SARS-CoV-2 infection or an uninfected control (not recorded which). The donor label of this sample is uncertain. Each CDR3 is given with its conserved first and last residue.

J | V | CDR3
TRBJ2-3 | TRBV4-3 | CASSPSGARTDTQYF
TRBJ1-2 | TRBV15 | CATSRDRYGYTF
TRBJ2-3 | TRBV12-3/TRBV12-4 | CASKFADTQYF
TRBJ1-3 | TRBV12-3/TRBV12-4 | CASSLRGAGNTIYF
TRBJ1-4 | TRBV2 | CASSFLEKLFF
TRBJ2-4 | TRBV18 | CASSNSGLAKNIQYF
TRBJ2-7 | TRBV27 | CASLLERPLSSYEQYF
TRBJ1-3 | TRBV28 | CASSPSMSDIYF
TRBJ2-1 | TRBV20-1 | CSVPDLSSYNEQFF
TRBJ2-1 | TRBV3-1 | CASSPGGGLYNEQFF
TRBJ1-1 | TRBV25-1 | CASSNGQGATEAFF
TRBJ1-5 | TRBV7-9 | CASSLADLGSNQPQHF
TRBJ1-5 | TRBV27 | CASSLYAVSNQPQHF
TRBJ2-7 | TRBV7-6 | CASSLAMGIRYEQYF
TRBJ1-3 | TRBV6-5 | CASSYSPLSGTGPGNTIYF
TRBJ2-3 | TRBV20-1 | CSAPTRSDTQYF
TRBJ2-5 | TRBV15 | CATGQGSETQYF
TRBJ2-3 | TRBV5-1 | CASSLMGLAGTDTQYF
TRBJ1-2 | TRBV2 | CASLGTNYGYTF
TRBJ2-7 | TRBV9 | CASSPRDYYEQYF
TRBJ2-2 | TRBV7-2 | CASSLVVGGAASDGELFF
TRBJ2-1 | TRBV7-3 | CASSLSGVNEQFF
TRBJ1-2 | TRBV14 | CASSRVEADGYTF
TRBJ2-7 | TRBV13 | CASRGRRTGEQYF
TRBJ1-6 | TRBV7-8 | CASSRIRPGWKSPLHF
TRBJ2-5 | TRBV9 | CASGGSRNPGTQYF
TRBJ2-7 | TRBV5-5 | CASSLRTSRSSYEQYF
TRBJ2-3 | TRBV12-3/TRBV12-4 | CASSSNKPTSGGPRRSTDTQYF
TRBJ2-7 | TRBV20-1 | CSASGTSAWNLYEQYF
TRBJ1-2 | TRBV5-5 | CASSREGAGGYTF
TRBJ2-2 | TRBV7-2 | CASSVRRNTGELFF
TRBJ2-7 | TRBV5-5 | CASSRSGTNEYF
TRBJ1-2 | TRBV7-6 | CASSSGQGDYGYTF
TRBJ1-2 | TRBV12-5 | CASGLVGQGAVGGYTF
TRBJ1-3 | TRBV12-3/TRBV12-4 | CASSLGLSNTIYF
TRBJ2-5 | TRBV20-1 | CSASVYGGGETQYF
TRBJ2-5 | TRBV13 | CASSQDSGEQETQYF
TRBJ2-1 | TRBV3-1 | CASSQLSWGPGEQFF
TRBJ2-3 | TRBV7-9 | CASSLGPLAGARDTQYF
TRBJ1-4 | TRBV20-1 | CSARDQGGGKKLFF
TRBJ2-1 | TRBV24-1 | CATSAQKAPSHEQFF